This T cell receptor beta chain was sequenced for a study of T cell repertoires in cytomegalovirus infection. Study-level information: Indications came from public TCR beta signatures; they pointed to CMV infection and to a matching HLA type.

This CDR3 contains 14 residues. Trimming stripped 5 bases from V and 2 bases from J, with 12 bases between. Looked up from germline, CDR1 is SGHAT and CDR2 is FQNNGV. This clonotype has ten or more counts. What it binds is not known. Using its own MiXCR run on the reads, TCRdb lists one record per CDR3 protein. The table records some 200,000 distinct CDR3 sequences, roughly 9.8% of them present only once. Study observations and caveats: The response measured ex vivo was dominated by TCR beta clonotypes (HLA-C-restricted and CMV-specific). Identification of carriers of CMV plus the relevant HLA was achieved through cumulative public TCR beta family frequency.

This receptor was taken from a human donor in good health (CMV status not recorded). Some clones in this sample may be carry-over from other donors' samples. The chain employs TRBV11-2 and TRBJ1-2; no reliable D call. The sequencing sample was made of PBMCs. The CDR3 bases are TGTGCCAGCAGCCATGCGTCCGGGAACTATGGCTACACCTTC. Residues: CASSHASGNYGYTF.